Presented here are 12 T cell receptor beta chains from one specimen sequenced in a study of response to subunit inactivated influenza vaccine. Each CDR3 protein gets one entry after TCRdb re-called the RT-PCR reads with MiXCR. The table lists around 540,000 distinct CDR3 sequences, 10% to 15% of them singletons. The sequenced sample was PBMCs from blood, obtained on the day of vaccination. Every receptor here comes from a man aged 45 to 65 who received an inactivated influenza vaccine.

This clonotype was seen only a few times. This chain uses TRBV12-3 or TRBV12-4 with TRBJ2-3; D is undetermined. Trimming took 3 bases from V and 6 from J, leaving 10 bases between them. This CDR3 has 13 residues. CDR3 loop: CASSLSSFDTQYF. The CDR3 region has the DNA TGTGCCAGCAGTTTGAGTAGTTTTGATACGCAGTATTTT.

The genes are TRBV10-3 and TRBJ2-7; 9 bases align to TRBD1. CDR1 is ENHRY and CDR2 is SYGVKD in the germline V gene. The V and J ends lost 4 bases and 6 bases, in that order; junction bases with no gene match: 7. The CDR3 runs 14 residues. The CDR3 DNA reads TGTGCCATCAGTGGCGGGACAGGGATAATCGAGCAGTACTTC. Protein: CAISGGTGIIEQYF.

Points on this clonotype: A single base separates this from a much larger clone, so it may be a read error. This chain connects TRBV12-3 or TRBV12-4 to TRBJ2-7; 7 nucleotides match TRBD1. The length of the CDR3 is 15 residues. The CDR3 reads CASGLLSGQPYEQYF. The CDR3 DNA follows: TGTGCCAGCGGTTTACTCTCGGGACAGCCCTACGAGCAGTACTTC.

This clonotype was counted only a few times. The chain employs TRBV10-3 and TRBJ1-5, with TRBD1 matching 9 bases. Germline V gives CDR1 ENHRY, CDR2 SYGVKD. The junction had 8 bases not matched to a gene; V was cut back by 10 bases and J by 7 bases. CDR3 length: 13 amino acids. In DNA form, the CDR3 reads TGTGCCACCGGGACAGGGCCCAGGCAGCCCCAGCATTTT. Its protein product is CATGTGPRQPQHF.

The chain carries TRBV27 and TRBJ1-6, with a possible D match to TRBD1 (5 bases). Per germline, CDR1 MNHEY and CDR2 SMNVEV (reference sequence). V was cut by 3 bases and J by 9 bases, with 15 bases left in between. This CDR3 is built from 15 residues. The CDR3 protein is CASSLWGQFSSPLHF. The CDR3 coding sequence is TGTGCCAGCAGTTTGTGGGGCCAATTTAGTTCACCCCTCCACTTT.

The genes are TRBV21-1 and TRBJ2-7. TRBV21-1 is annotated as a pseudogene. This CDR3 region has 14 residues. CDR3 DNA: TGTGCCAGCAGCAAAGCCGGGCAGCCCTACGAGCAGTACTTC. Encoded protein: CASSKAGQPYEQYF.

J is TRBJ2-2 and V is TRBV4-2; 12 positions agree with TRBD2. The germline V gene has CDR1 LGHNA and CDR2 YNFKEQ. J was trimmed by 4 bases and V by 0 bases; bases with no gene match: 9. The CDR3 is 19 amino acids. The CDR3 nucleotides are TGTGCCAGCAGCCAAGATAGGGCCACTAGCGGGAGGCCCACCGGGGAGCTGTTTTTT. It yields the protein CASSQDRATSGRPTGELFF.

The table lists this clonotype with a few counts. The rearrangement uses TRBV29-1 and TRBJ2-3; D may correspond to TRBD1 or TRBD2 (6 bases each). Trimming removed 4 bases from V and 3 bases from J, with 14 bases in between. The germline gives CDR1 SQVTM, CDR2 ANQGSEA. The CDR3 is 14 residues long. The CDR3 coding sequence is TGCAGCGTTGTTGTACGGGGGCAGACAGATACGCAGTATTTT. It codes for CSVVVRGQTDTQYF.

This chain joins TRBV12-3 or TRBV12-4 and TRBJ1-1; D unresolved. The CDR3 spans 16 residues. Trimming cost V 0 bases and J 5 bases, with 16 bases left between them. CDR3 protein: CASSLALGRRNTEAFF. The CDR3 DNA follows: TGTGCCAGCAGTTTAGCGCTCGGCAGGCGAAATACTGAAGCTTTCTTT.

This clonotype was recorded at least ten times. The CDR3 protein is CASSLWDSYNEQFF. Written as DNA, the CDR3 is TGTGCCAGCAGTTTATGGGACAGCTACAATGAGCAGTTCTTC. The chain recombines TRBV28 with TRBJ2-1; the D gene is possibly TRBD1 (6 bases). Trimming took off 0 bases at V and 3 bases at J, with 6 bases between the two ends. Germline CDR1 reads MDHEN; CDR2 reads SYDVKM. This CDR3 contains 14 residues.

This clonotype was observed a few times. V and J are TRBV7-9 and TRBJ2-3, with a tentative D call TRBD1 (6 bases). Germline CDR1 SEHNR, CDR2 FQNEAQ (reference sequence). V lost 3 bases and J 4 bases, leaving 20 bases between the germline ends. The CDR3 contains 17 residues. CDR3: CASSLQGTPLDPDTQYF. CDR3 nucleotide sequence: TGTGCCAGCAGCTTGCAGGGGACACCTCTTGATCCAGATACGCAGTATTTT.

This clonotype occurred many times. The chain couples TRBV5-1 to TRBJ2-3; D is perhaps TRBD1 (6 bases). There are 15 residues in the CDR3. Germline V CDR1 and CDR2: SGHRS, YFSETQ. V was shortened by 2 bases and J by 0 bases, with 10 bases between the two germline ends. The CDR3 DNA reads TGCGCCAGCAGCTTCCGAACAGGGAGCACAGATACGCAGTATTTT. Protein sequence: CASSFRTGSTDTQYF.